The 17 T cell receptor beta chains given below trace back to one sample, sequenced in a study of cytomegalovirus exposure and HLA in healthy donors. Amplification used 60 Vbeta primers and 13 Jbeta primers. This table comes from immunoSEQ multiplex PCR, and its TCRdb copy is limited to in-frame clones, with some not included. The sample contains 150,000 to 160,000 clones, about 85% of which appear only once. Sample: PBMCs. Receptor source: a man aged 25 to 40 in good health and CMV-seropositive.

The chain has TRBV4-3 and TRBJ1-2; no firm D call. The V end was cut by 1 base, the J end by 5 bases, with 11 bases between. This CDR3 comprises 14 residues. Germline CDR1 and CDR2: LGHNA and YSLEER. In nucleotides, the CDR3 is TGCGCCAGCAGCCAAGCTACAGCTTCATATGGCTACACCTTC. It encodes CASSQATASYGYTF.

The J gene is TRBJ1-1, the V gene TRBV10-1, with 8 bases that match TRBD1. J was trimmed by 1 base and V by 3 bases; bases with no gene match: 1. This CDR3 is built from 14 residues. Per germline, CDR1 WNHNN and CDR2 SYGVQD (reference sequence). CDR3 region: CASSDDRGNTEAFF. DNA for the CDR3: TGCGCCAGCAGTGATGACAGGGGGAACACTGAAGCTTTCTTT.

The chain employs TRBV19 and TRBJ2-1; no clear D. This CDR3 is 17 amino acids long. V lost 3 bases to trimming and J lost 0 bases, with 15 bases between them. The germline CDR1 and CDR2 sequences are LNHDA and SQIVND (reference sequence). The CDR3 spells CASSMIPQPSSYNEQFF. The DNA of the CDR3 is TGTGCCAGTAGTATGATACCGCAACCGAGCTCCTACAATGAGCAGTTCTTC. Full variable domain (rest looked up from reference TRBV19 and TRBJ2-1): DGGITQSPKYLFRKEGQNVTLSCEQNLNHDAMYWYRQDPGQGLRLIYYSQIVNDFQKGDIAEGYSVSREKKESFPLTVTSAQKNPTAFYLCASSMIPQPSSYNEQFFGPGTRLTVL.

V gene TRBV28 combines with J gene TRBJ2-4; 7 bases are shared with TRBD2. The CDR3 totals 15 residues. From germline, CDR1 is MDHEN and CDR2 SYDVKM. V shed 5 bases and J 0 bases; nucleotides not matched to a gene: 4. The CDR3 region has the DNA TGTGCCAGCAGTCTAGCGGCCCTAGCCAAAAACATTCAGTACTTC. Translated: CASSLAALAKNIQYF.

The chain employs TRBV25-1 and TRBJ2-5; no firm D call. Germline CDR1 reads MGHDK; CDR2 reads SYGVNS. The CDR3 is 14 amino acids. Trimming cost V 1 base and J 1 base, with 7 bases left between them. CDR3 sequence: CASSEFNSQETQYF. The CDR3 nucleotides read TGTGCCAGCAGTGAATTCAACAGCCAAGAGACCCAGTACTTC.

This chain joins TRBV28 and TRBJ1-5; D not certain. Trimming took off 3 bases at V and 7 bases at J, with 10 bases between the two ends. The CDR3 consists of 13 residues. CDR1 is MDHEN, CDR2 SYDVKM, per germline. The CDR3: CASSFNLGQPQHF. The CDR3 nucleotides read TGTGCCAGCAGTTTCAATTTGGGCCAGCCCCAGCATTTT.

The rearrangement uses TRBV19 and TRBJ2-7, with a possible D match to TRBD2 (6 bases). Trimming removed 3 bases at V and 2 bases at J, with 11 bases between. The V gene's germline CDR1 is LNHDA and CDR2 SQIVND (reference sequence). The CDR3 has 14 residues. Here the CDR3 reads CASSMEGGPYEQYF. The CDR3 DNA sequence: TGTGCCAGTAGTATGGAGGGAGGCCCCTACGAGCAGTACTTC.

V gene TRBV27 combines with J gene TRBJ2-1; 11 nucleotides align to TRBD2. Looked up from germline, CDR1 is MNHEY and CDR2 is SMNVEV (reference sequence). V lost 5 bases, J lost 0 bases, and 3 bases stayed unmatched. The CDR3 has 16 amino acids. The CDR3 protein is CASSAGTSGSYNEQFF. The CDR3 DNA is TGTGCCAGCAGTGCCGGGACTAGCGGCTCCTACAATGAGCAGTTCTTC.

The rearrangement uses TRBV6-6 and TRBJ1-4, with TRBD1 identical over 8 bases. Germline CDR1 reads MNHNY; CDR2 reads SVGAGI (reference sequence). The CDR3 is 16 residues long. Trimming took 2 bases from V and 4 from J; bases not matched to a gene: 6. Here the CDR3 DNA reads TGTGCCAGCAGTTACCCGACAGGGGATGGTAATGAAAAACTGTTTTTT. Amino acid sequence: CASSYPTGDGNEKLFF.

The rearrangement joins TRBV19 to TRBJ2-6; TRBD1 is a possible D gene (7 bases). The length of the CDR3 is 17 residues. Looked up from germline, CDR1 is LNHDA and CDR2 is SQIVND (reference sequence). Trimming took 6 bases from V and 2 from J, leaving 17 bases between them. As DNA, the CDR3 is TGTGCCAGTAGCGCGGGGCAGGGGGAAGCTGGGGCCAACGTCCTGACTTTC. This codes for CASSAGQGEAGANVLTF.

V and J are TRBV19 and TRBJ2-1, with D tentatively TRBD2 (6 bases). The germline CDR1 and CDR2 sequences are LNHDA and SQIVND (reference sequence). This CDR3 has 14 residues. Trimming shortened V by 5 bases and J by 1 base, and 9 bases separated the two germline ends. DNA of the CDR3: TGTGCCAGTAGTTCCGGGGGTTCCTACAATGAGCAGTTCTTC. Translating it yields CASSSGGSYNEQFF.

This chain links TRBV5-5 with TRBJ1-5, with D possibly TRBD1 on 5 matching bases. Germline V gene sequence: CDR1 SGHKS, CDR2 YYEKEE (reference sequence). The V end lost 3 bases, the J end lost 4 bases, and 14 bases lay between the germline ends. The CDR3 is made up of 15 amino acids. CDR3 DNA: TGTGCCAGCAGCTCTGCGGCCAGGGAAAATCAGCCCCAGCATTTT. Translation: CASSSAARENQPQHF. The full variable domain, completed using reference TRBV5-5 and TRBJ1-5, is DAGVTQSPTHLIKTRGQQVTLRCSPISGHKSVSWYQQVLGQGPQFIFQYYEKEERGRGNFPDRFSARQFPNYSSELNVNALLLGDSALYLCASSSAARENQPQHFGDGTRLSIL.

The V and J genes are TRBV5-4 and TRBJ2-3; TRBD2 matches 13 bases. V lost 4 bases, J lost 0 bases, and 8 bases stayed unmatched. The CDR3 is 18 residues long. Germline lookup yields CDR1 SGHNT and CDR2 YYREEE (reference sequence). The CDR3: CASSRTSGRAISTDTQYF. The CDR3 DNA reads as TGTGCCAGCAGCCGCACTAGCGGGAGGGCCATAAGCACAGATACGCAGTATTTT.

The J gene is TRBJ2-3, the V gene TRBV4-3, with 10 bases identical to TRBD1. The CDR3 consists of 17 residues. Germline assignment: CDR1 LGHNA and CDR2 YSLEER. With V trimmed by 0 bases and J by 3 bases, 6 bases remained unmatched. The CDR3 DNA follows: TGCGCCAGCAGCCAAGACGGGACAGGGGTCTGGACAGATACGCAGTATTTT. Residues: CASSQDGTGVWTDTQYF.

This clone has more than one count but fewer than ten. The chain combines TRBV7-2 with TRBJ1-4; D is possibly TRBD1 (5 bases). The CDR3 totals 14 residues. The germline V gene has CDR1 SGHTA and CDR2 FQGNSA. Trimming took off 6 bases at V and 5 bases at J, with 13 bases between the two ends. The chain's CDR3 is CASRGGTKNEKLFF. CDR3 DNA sequence: TGTGCCAGCAGGGGGGGGACTAAGAATGAAAAACTGTTTTTT. The entire variable domain, with the rest obtained from reference TRBV7-2 and TRBJ1-4, is as follows: GAGVSQSPSNKVTEKGKDVELRCDPISGHTALYWYRQSLGQGLEFLIYFQGNSAPDKSGLPSDRFSAERTGGSVSTLTIQRTQQEDSAVYLCASRGGTKNEKLFFGSGTQLSVL.

This clone was found once. V gene TRBV7-3 combines with J gene TRBJ2-1; maybe TRBD1 (6 bases). CDR3 length: 13 residues. Germline-derived CDR1 and CDR2 are SGHTA and FQGTGA. V gave up 4 bases and J gave up 9 bases, with 13 bases separating them. The CDR3 loop reads CASSSPGQIEQFF. In nucleotides, the CDR3 is TGTGCCAGCAGCTCCCCCGGACAGATTGAGCAGTTCTTC.

The V gene is TRBV5-1, the J gene TRBJ2-5; TRBD1 aligns across 9 bases. The CDR3 extends over 16 amino acids. Germline V CDR1 and CDR2: SGHRS, YFSETQ. J lost 5 bases, V lost 0 bases, and 8 bases had no gene match. The CDR3 DNA sequence: TGCGCCAGCAGCTTGGCCGGACAGGGGATGAGGGAGACCCAGTACTTC. It encodes CASSLAGQGMRETQYF.